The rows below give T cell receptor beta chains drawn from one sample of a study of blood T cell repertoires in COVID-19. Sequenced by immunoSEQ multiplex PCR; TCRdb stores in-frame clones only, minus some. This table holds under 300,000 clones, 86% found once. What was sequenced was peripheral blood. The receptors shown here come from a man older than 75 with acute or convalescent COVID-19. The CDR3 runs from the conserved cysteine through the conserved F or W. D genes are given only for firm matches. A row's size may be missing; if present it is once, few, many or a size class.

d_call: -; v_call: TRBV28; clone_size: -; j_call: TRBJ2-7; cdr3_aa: CATTTSYEQYF; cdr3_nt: TGTGCCACCACAACCTCCTACGAGCAGTACTTC
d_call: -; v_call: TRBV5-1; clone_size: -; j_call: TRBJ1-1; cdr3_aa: CASSPRRDTEAFF; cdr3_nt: TGCGCCAGCAGCCCCCGGCGGGACACTGAAGCTTTCTTT
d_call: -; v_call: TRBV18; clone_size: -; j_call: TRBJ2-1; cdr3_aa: CASSPPSPGVHNEQFF; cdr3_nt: TGTGCCAGCTCACCACCATCTCCGGGAGTCCACAATGAGCAGTTCTTC
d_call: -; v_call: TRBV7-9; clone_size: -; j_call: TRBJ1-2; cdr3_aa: CASKRQTAHGYTF; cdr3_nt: TGTGCCAGCAAACGACAGACCGCTCATGGCTACACCTTC
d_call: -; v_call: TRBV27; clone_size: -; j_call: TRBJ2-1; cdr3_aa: CASLGKTYNEQFF; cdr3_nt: TGTGCCAGCCTCGGTAAAACCTACAATGAGCAGTTCTTC
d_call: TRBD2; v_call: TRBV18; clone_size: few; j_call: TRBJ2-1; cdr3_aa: CASSLPGGPGSEQFF; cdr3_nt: TGTGCCAGCTCCCTCCCGGGGGGGCCGGGGAGTGAGCAGTTCTTC
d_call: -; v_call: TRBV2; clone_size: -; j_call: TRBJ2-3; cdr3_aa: CASSGYPGDTQYF; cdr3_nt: TGTGCCAGCAGTGGGTACCCCGGAGATACGCAGTATTTT
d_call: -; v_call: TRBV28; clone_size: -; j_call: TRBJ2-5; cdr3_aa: CASLGRQKETQYF; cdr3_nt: TGTGCCAGCCTGGGGCGGCAAAAAGAGACCCAGTACTTC
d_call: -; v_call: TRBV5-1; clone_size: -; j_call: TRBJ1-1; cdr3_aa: CASSSTTNEAFF; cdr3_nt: TGCGCCAGCAGCTCGACTACAAATGAAGCTTTCTTT
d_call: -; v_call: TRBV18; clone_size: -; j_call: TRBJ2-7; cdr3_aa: CASSPPGRTYEQYF; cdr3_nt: TGTGCCAGCTCACCACCGGGGAGAACCTACGAGCAGTACTTC
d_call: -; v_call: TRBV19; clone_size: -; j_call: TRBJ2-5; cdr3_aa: CASSIWGEQETQYF; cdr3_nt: TGTGCCAGTAGTATTTGGGGGGAACAAGAGACCCAGTACTTC
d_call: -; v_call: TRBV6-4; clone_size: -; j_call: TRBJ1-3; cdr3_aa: CASRGAGDTRGNTIYF; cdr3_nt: TGTGCCAGCAGGGGGGCAGGAGATACTCGGGGAAACACCATATATTTT
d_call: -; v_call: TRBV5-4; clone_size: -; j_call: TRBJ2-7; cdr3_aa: CASSLDTTYEQYF; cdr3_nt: TGTGCCAGCAGCCTGGACACAACCTACGAGCAGTACTTC
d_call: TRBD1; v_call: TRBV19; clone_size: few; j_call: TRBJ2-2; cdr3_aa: CASTEGQGFPGELFF; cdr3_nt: TGTGCCAGTACTGAGGGACAGGGATTCCCCGGGGAGCTGTTTTTT
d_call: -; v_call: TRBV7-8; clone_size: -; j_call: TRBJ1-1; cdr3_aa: CASSLALVNTEAFF; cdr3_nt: TGTGCCAGCAGCTTAGCGCTAGTGAACACTGAAGCTTTCTTT
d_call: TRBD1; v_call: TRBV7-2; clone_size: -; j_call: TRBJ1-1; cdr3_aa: CASSRDRNTEAFF; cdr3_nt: TGTGCCAGCAGCCGGGACAGAAACACTGAAGCTTTCTTT
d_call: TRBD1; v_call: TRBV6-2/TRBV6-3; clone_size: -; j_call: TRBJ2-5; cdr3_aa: CASSYRDRQETQYF; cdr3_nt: TGTGCCAGCAGTTACCGGGACAGGCAAGAGACCCAGTACTTC
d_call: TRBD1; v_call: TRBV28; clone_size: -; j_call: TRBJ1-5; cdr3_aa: CASSSRDREVGQPQHF; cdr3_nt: TGTGCCAGCAGTTCACGGGACAGGGAGGTGGGTCAGCCCCAGCATTTT